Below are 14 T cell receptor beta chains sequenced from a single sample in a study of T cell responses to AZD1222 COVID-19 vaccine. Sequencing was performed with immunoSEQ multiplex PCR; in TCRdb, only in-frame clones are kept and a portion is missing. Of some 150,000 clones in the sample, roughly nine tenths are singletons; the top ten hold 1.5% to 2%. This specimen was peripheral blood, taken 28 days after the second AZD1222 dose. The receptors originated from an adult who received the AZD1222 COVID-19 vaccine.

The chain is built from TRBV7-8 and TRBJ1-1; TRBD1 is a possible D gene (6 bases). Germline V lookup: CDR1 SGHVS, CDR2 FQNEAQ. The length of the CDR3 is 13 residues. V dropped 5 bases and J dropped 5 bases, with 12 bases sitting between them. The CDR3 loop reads CASSPDRLTEAFF. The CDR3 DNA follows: TGTGCCAGCAGCCCCGACAGGTTAACTGAAGCTTTCTTT.

Here the CDR3 DNA reads TGTGCCAGTACCGACAGGGTAAGCTATCAGCCCCAGCATTTT. Residues: CASTDRVSYQPQHF. The gene calls are TRBV19 and TRBJ1-5, with TRBD1 matching over 7 bases. J was trimmed by 5 bases and V by 7 bases; bases with no gene match: 8. Germline loops: CDR1 LNHDA, CDR2 SQIVND (reference sequence). This CDR3 is 14 amino acids long.

The DNA of the CDR3 is TGTGCCTGGAGTGTAACGGGATTCGGCACTGGGGCCAACGTCCTGACTTTC. Translation gives CAWSVTGFGTGANVLTF. The rearrangement uses TRBV30 and TRBJ2-6, with D tentatively TRBD2 (5 bases). The CDR3 sequence is 17 residues long. Per germline, CDR1 GTSNPN and CDR2 SVGIG (reference sequence). The V end was cut by 0 bases, the J end by 2 bases, with 14 bases between.

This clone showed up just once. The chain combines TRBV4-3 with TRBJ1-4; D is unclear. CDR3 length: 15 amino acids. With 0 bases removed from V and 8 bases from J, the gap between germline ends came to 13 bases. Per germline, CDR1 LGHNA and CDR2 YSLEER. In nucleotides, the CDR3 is TGCGCCAGCAGCCAAGATCTCCAGCGGGAAGAAAAACTGTTTTTT. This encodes CASSQDLQREEKLFF.

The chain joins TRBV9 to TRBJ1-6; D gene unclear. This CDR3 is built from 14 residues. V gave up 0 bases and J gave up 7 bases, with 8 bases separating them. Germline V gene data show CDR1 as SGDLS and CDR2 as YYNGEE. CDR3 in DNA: TGTGCCAGCAGCGTAGCGAACCGCAATTCACCCCTCCACTTT. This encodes CASSVANRNSPLHF.

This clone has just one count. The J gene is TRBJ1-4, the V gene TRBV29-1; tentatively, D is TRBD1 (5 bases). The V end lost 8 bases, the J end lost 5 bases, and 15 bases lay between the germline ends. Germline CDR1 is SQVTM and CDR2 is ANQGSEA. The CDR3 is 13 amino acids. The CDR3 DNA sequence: TGCAGCATGTTTAGGCAGGGAAATGAAAAACTGTTTTTT. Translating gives CSMFRQGNEKLFF.

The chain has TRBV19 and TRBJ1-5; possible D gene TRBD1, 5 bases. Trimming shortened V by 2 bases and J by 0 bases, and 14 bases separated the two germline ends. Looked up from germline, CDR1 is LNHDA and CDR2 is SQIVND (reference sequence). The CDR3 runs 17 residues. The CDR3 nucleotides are TGTGCCAGTAGTATAAAGGGAATAGGGGCTAGCAATCAGCCCCAGCATTTT. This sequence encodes CASSIKGIGASNQPQHF.

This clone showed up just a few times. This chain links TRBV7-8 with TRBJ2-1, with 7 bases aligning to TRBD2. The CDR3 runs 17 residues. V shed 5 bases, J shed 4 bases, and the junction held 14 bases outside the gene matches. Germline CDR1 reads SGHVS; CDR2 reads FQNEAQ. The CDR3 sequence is CASSREGWRGGYNEQFF. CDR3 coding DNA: TGTGCCAGCAGCCGAGAGGGGTGGCGCGGGGGTTACAATGAGCAGTTCTTC. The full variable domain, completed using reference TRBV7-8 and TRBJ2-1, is GAGVSQSPRYKVAKRGQDVALRCDPISGHVSLFWYQQALGQGPEFLTYFQNEAQLDKSGLPSDRFFAERPEGSVSTLKIQRTQQEDSAVYLCASSREGWRGGYNEQFFGPGTRLTVL.

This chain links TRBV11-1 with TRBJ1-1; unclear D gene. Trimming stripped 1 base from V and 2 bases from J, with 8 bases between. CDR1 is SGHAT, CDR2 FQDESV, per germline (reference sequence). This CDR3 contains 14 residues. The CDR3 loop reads CASSLGWGNTEAFF. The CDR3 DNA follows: TGTGCCAGCAGCTTAGGATGGGGTAACACTGAAGCTTTCTTT.

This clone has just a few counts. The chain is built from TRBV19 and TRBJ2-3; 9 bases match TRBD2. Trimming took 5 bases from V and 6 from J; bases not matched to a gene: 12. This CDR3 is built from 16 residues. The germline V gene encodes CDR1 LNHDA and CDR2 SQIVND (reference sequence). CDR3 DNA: TGTGCCAGTAGTCCTCGTGGAGCGGGAGGAGACGATACGCAGTATTTT. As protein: CASSPRGAGGDDTQYF.

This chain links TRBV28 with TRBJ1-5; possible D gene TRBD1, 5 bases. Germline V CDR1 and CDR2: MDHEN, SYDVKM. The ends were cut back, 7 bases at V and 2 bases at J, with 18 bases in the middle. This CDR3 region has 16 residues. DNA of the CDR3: TGTGCCAGCATAACCGGGGGGGTAGAGGGCAATCAGCCCCAGCATTTT. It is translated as CASITGGVEGNQPQHF.

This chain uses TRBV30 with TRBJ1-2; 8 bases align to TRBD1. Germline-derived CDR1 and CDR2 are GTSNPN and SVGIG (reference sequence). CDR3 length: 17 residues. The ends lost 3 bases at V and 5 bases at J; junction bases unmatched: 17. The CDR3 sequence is CAWSSLPLGDRTYGYTF. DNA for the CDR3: TGTGCCTGGAGCAGCCTGCCTCTGGGGGACAGGACGTATGGCTACACCTTC.

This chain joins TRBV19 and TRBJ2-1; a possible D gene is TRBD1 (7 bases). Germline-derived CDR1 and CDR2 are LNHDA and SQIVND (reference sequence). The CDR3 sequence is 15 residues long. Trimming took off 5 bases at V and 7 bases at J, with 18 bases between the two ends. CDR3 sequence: CASSAGQFVENEQFF. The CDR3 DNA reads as TGTGCCAGTAGTGCGGGACAGTTTGTCGAGAATGAGCAGTTCTTC. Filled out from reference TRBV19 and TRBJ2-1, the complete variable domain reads DGGITQSPKYLFRKEGQNVTLSCEQNLNHDAMYWYRQDPGQGLRLIYYSQIVNDFQKGDIAEGYSVSREKKESFPLTVTSAQKNPTAFYLCASSAGQFVENEQFFGPGTRLTVL.

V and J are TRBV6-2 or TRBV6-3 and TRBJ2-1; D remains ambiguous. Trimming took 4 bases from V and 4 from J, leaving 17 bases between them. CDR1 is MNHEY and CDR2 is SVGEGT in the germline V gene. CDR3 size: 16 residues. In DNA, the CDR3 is TGTGCCAGCAGTTTCTTAGGATCGGTGGGTTACAATGAGCAGTTCTTC. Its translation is CASSFLGSVGYNEQFF.